The 21 T cell receptor beta chains below all came from one sample that was sequenced in a study of identical twins listed by TCRdb under 2016. Preparation of the library involved 5' RACE. Reads for this sample came from an Illumina HiSeq 2000. Starting from the raw public reads, TCRdb applied fastp trimming at Q25, assembled clones with MiXCR and retained in-frame beta chains. One record per CDR3 amino acid sequence lists the most common genes and DNA. The sample data list just over 450,000 distinct CDR3 sequences, and 13% to 15% of these were observed just once. Clones ranked in the top ten supply approximately 0.52% of the sample. The same data also contributed to another study, on yellow fever vaccine responses in identical twins.

Sequenced material: CD4+ T cells sorted from blood. Receptors were obtained from a woman aged 18 to 35 in good health.

The V and J genes are TRBV28 and TRBJ2-7; D might be TRBD1 (6 bases). Trimming pared 6 bases from V and 3 bases from J, leaving 18 bases between. In germline, CDR1 is MDHEN, CDR2 SYDVKM. The CDR3 contains 15 residues. This CDR3 reads CASRLPQGTRYEQYF. CDR3 DNA: TGTGCCAGCAGATTACCGCAGGGGACACGCTACGAGCAGTACTTC.

This clonotype appeared many times. Relative to the germline gene, one junction end is altered; a read error may explain this. The V gene is TRBV7-2, the J gene TRBJ2-7, with D possibly TRBD2 on 5 matching bases. CDR1 and CDR2 from the germline V gene are SGHTA and FQGNSA. The CDR3 sequence is 12 residues long. The CDR3 is CASSFSDERLLF. Written as DNA, the CDR3 is TGTGCCAGCAGCTTCTCGGACGAGCGGCTCCTCTTC.

This clonotype was recorded once. CDR3 nucleotide sequence: TGTGCCAGCAGCCTAGAGGGGACACGAGAGACCCAGTACTTC. It yields the protein CASSLEGTRETQYF. This chain joins TRBV7-9 and TRBJ2-5; D may be TRBD1 (6 bases). Germline V gene sequence: CDR1 SEHNR, CDR2 FQNEAQ (reference sequence). Trimming shortened V by 5 bases and J by 4 bases, and 14 bases separated the two germline ends. The CDR3 consists of 14 residues. Based on the CDR3 plus reference TRBV7-9 and TRBJ2-5, the full variable domain is DTGVSQNPRHKITKRGQNVTFRCDPISEHNRLYWYRQTLGQGPEFLTYFQNEAQLEKSRLLSDRFSAERPKGSFSTLEIQRTEQGDSAMYLCASSLEGTRETQYFGPGTRLLVL.

The chain recombines TRBV18 with TRBJ2-1; D is perhaps TRBD2 (5 bases). V was clipped by 0 bases and J by 10 bases, with 13 bases between them. Germline V gives CDR1 KGHSH, CDR2 LQKENI. The CDR3 has 14 residues. Written as DNA, the CDR3 is TGTGCCAGCTCACCACCGACGAGGGTCCGGGAGCAGTTCTTC. Translation: CASSPPTRVREQFF.

This clonotype was counted a few times. V and J are TRBV29-1 and TRBJ2-7; TRBD1 might be the D (5 bases). The CDR3 has 13 amino acids. CDR1 and CDR2 (germline): SQVTM, ANQGSEA. Written as DNA, the CDR3 is TGCAGTGTCACACTCATTCAGGGATACGAGCAGTACTTC. Encoded protein: CSVTLIQGYEQYF.

This clonotype was recorded a few times. V usage is TRBV7-2 and J usage is TRBJ2-7; D is unresolved. Germline CDR1 and CDR2: SGHTA and FQGNSA. V was shortened by 3 bases and J by 3 bases, with 12 bases between the two germline ends. The CDR3 runs 14 residues. The CDR3 DNA is TGTGCCAGCAGCTTTGGTGGATTTAACTACGAGCAGTACTTC. Encoded protein: CASSFGGFNYEQYF. Together with reference TRBV7-2 and TRBJ2-7, the CDR3 gives the full variable domain: GAGVSQSPSNKVTEKGKDVELRCDPISGHTALYWYRQSLGQGLEFLIYFQGNSAPDKSGLPSDRFSAERTGGSVSTLTIQRTQQEDSAVYLCASSFGGFNYEQYFGPGTRLTVT.

This clonotype was counted only a few times. J is TRBJ2-3 and V is TRBV20-1, with D unclear. Per germline, CDR1 DFQATT and CDR2 SNEGSKA (reference sequence). This CDR3 is built from 11 residues. V lost 5 bases to trimming and J lost 5 bases, with 8 bases between them. The CDR3 DNA is TGCAGTGCTCCCGTGGTAGATACGCAGTATTTT. Its translation is CSAPVVDTQYF.

In this sample, this clonotype turned up a few times. The chain recombines TRBV24-1 with TRBJ2-1; D not resolved. The CDR3 runs 14 residues. In germline, CDR1 is KGHDR, CDR2 SFDVKD. Trimming shortened V by 1 base and J by 3 bases, and 6 bases separated the two germline ends. CDR3 DNA: TGTGCCACCAGTGATTTCAAAGACTACAATGAGCAGTTCTTC. It encodes CATSDFKDYNEQFF.

The rearrangement joins TRBV4-2 to TRBJ2-5; TRBD2 aligns across 11 bases. Germline-derived CDR1 and CDR2 are LGHNA and YNFKEQ. V gave up 1 base and J gave up 5 bases; unmatched junction bases: 9. This CDR3 region has 17 residues. The CDR3 sequence is CASSQGRTSGSGETQYF. In DNA, the CDR3 is TGTGCCAGCAGCCAAGGACGGACTAGCGGGTCGGGTGAGACCCAGTACTTC.

This clonotype occurred many times. J is TRBJ2-2 and V is TRBV28; TRBD2 aligns across 7 bases. This CDR3 has 14 residues. Germline-derived CDR1 and CDR2 are MDHEN and SYDVKM. V trimming: 6 bases; J trimming: 8 bases; junction bases outside the gene matches: 9. The CDR3 DNA sequence: TGTGCCAGCAGAATTGCGGCGGGGGTGGGGGAGCTGTTTTTT. Encoded protein: CASRIAAGVGELFF.

This CDR3 is CASSRGLFGANVLTF. The CDR3 coding sequence is TGTGCCAGCAGCCGAGGGCTTTTTGGGGCCAACGTCCTGACTTTC. The V and J genes are TRBV5-6 and TRBJ2-6, with D perhaps TRBD2 (5 bases). With 4 bases removed from V and 3 bases from J, the gap between germline ends came to 11 bases. Germline CDR1 is SGHDT and CDR2 is YYEEEE. The CDR3 is 15 amino acids.

The chain couples TRBV7-9 to TRBJ1-1; D ambiguous. Trimming took off 4 bases at V and 0 bases at J, with 9 bases between the two ends. This CDR3 region has 14 residues. The germline V gene has CDR1 SEHNR and CDR2 FQNEAQ (reference sequence). CDR3 sequence (DNA): TGTGCCAGCAGCTCAGTCGCGATGAACACTGAAGCTTTCTTT. Protein product: CASSSVAMNTEAFF.

The chain has TRBV5-6 and TRBJ2-1; the D is unclear. The CDR3 is 14 residues long. From germline, CDR1 is SGHDT and CDR2 YYEEEE. Trimming shortened V by 0 bases and J by 8 bases, and 12 bases separated the two germline ends. Here the CDR3 DNA reads TGTGCCAGCAGCTTGGCTCTTCTAGGCCATGAGCAGTTCTTC. Protein: CASSLALLGHEQFF.

This clonotype occurred a few times. V and J are TRBV28 and TRBJ2-7, with D hard to call. Looked up from germline, CDR1 is MDHEN and CDR2 is SYDVKM. V lost 8 bases and J lost 4, with 12 bases in between. CDR3 length equals 12 residues. The CDR3 loop reads CASHSPLYEQYF. As DNA, the CDR3 is TGTGCCAGCCATTCTCCTCTTTACGAGCAGTACTTC. Filled out from reference TRBV28 and TRBJ2-7, the complete variable domain reads DVKVTQSSRYLVKRTGEKVFLECVQDMDHENMFWYRQDPGLGLRLIYFSYDVKMKEKGDIPEGYSVSREKKERFSLILESASTNQTSMYLCASHSPLYEQYFGPGTRLTVT.

This clonotype has only a few counts. The V gene is TRBV7-9, the J gene TRBJ2-7, with unresolved D. The V end lost 4 bases, the J end lost 4 bases, and 11 bases lay between the germline ends. Germline lookup yields CDR1 SEHNR and CDR2 FQNEAQ (reference sequence). The CDR3 length is 13 residues. The CDR3 sequence: CASSSSWVYEQYF. The CDR3 DNA is TGTGCCAGCAGCTCGAGCTGGGTTTACGAGCAGTACTTC.

The chain uses TRBV9 and TRBJ2-2, with 7 nucleotides matching TRBD1. The germline CDR1 and CDR2 sequences are SGDLS and YYNGEE. The CDR3 runs to 15 residues. V lost 4 bases to trimming and J lost 4 bases; unmatched junction nucleotides: 7. The CDR3 reads CASSPRQGLTGELFF. CDR3 DNA sequence: TGTGCCAGCAGCCCCAGACAGGGTCTCACCGGGGAGCTGTTTTTT.

This chain links TRBV7-2 with TRBJ2-7; weak D call: TRBD1 (6 bases). Per the germline V gene, CDR1 is SGHTA and CDR2 is FQGNSA. The V end lost 6 bases, the J end lost 6 bases, and 21 bases lay between the germline ends. There are 15 residues in the CDR3. This CDR3 is CASSTTGTLRGEQYF. The CDR3 coding sequence is TGTGCCAGCAGTACCACCGGGACACTCAGGGGCGAGCAGTACTTC.

This clonotype was seen more than once but under ten times. The J gene is TRBJ1-2, the V gene TRBV15; D is unresolved. Per the germline V gene, CDR1 is LNHNV and CDR2 is YYDKDF (reference sequence). The V end lost 8 bases, the J end lost 4 bases, and 11 bases lay between the germline ends. CDR3 size: 12 residues. Written as DNA, the CDR3 is TGTGCCACCTCGCAGGCAACCTATGGCTACACCTTC. Its protein is CATSQATYGYTF.

The chain has TRBV7-2 and TRBJ2-3; 9 nucleotides agree with TRBD2. The CDR3 length is 14 residues. Unmatched junction bases numbered 8, after V lost 8 bases and J lost 5 bases. CDR1 and CDR2 (germline): SGHTA, FQGNSA. CDR3 region: CASPSSGRGDTQYF. The CDR3 nucleotides read TGTGCCAGCCCTAGTAGCGGGAGAGGAGATACGCAGTATTTT.

There are many counts of this clonotype. V and J are TRBV12-3 or TRBV12-4 and TRBJ1-6; D is unclear. With 2 bases removed from V and 10 bases from J, the gap between germline ends came to 12 bases. The CDR3 is made up of 14 amino acids. In DNA, the CDR3 is TGTGCCAGCAGTTTAACGGGAGGCGGGTCACCCCTCCACTTT. It specifies CASSLTGGGSPLHF.

The CDR3 bases are TGTGCCAGCAGTCTGCCTAGCGGGCTTCAAAAATACGAGCAGTACTTC. It specifies CASSLPSGLQKYEQYF. The rearrangement uses TRBV28 and TRBJ2-7; 8 bases are a match to TRBD2. Germline-derived CDR1 and CDR2 are MDHEN and SYDVKM. V lost 5 bases, J lost 4 bases, and 13 bases stayed unmatched. The CDR3 loop spans 16 amino acids.